A single sample gave rise to the 9 T cell receptor beta chains below, sequenced in a study of long-term antiretroviral therapy in people with HIV. This was the immunoSEQ v3.0 assay at survey level. Assay: immunoSEQ multiplex PCR; the TCRdb copy retains only in-frame clones and omits some. The table lists tens of thousands of clones, 80% to 85% of them singletons. Sample: unsorted PBMCs, taken approximately 4.3 years after starting antiretroviral therapy. The source of these receptors is a man aged 30-40 years with HIV.

The chain recombines TRBV27 with TRBJ2-1; tentative D call: TRBD1 (6 bases). Germline CDR1 reads MNHEY; CDR2 reads SMNVEV (reference sequence). V was trimmed by 2 bases and J by 8 bases, leaving 10 bases between them. This CDR3 spans 13 amino acids. The CDR3 nucleotides read TGTGCCAGCAGTTTAGAACAGGGAGATGAGCAGTTCTTC. This sequence encodes CASSLEQGDEQFF.

The chain employs TRBV2 and TRBJ1-1; D is undetermined. CDR1 and CDR2 (germline): SNHLY, FYNNEI. This CDR3 has 13 amino acids. Between the trimmed V and J ends, which lost 8 bases and 4 bases, there was a span of 14 bases. The CDR3 is CASYGEGGTEAFF. The CDR3, as DNA: TGTGCCAGCTACGGGGAGGGCGGCACTGAAGCTTTCTTT.

The chain couples TRBV11-3 to TRBJ2-7; the D is unclear. The ends were cut back, 5 bases at V and 1 base at J, with 12 bases in the middle. The length of the CDR3 is 14 residues. The germline V gene has CDR1 SGHNT and CDR2 YENEEA. The CDR3 reads CASSLNDGSYEQYF. The CDR3 DNA follows: TGTGCCAGCAGCCTGAACGACGGGTCCTACGAGCAGTACTTC.

The chain has TRBV7-9 and TRBJ1-1; 7 nucleotides align to TRBD1. V shed 4 bases, J shed 6 bases, and the junction held 8 bases outside the gene matches. Germline CDR1 and CDR2: SEHNR and FQNEAQ (reference sequence). The CDR3 length is 14 residues. The CDR3 DNA sequence: TGTGCCAGCAGCTCCAGCAGGGGGAGGGCTGAAGCTTTCTTT. This translates into CASSSSRGRAEAFF.

The chain is built from TRBV5-8 and TRBJ2-3; no reliable D call. This CDR3 contains 17 residues. From germline, CDR1 is SGHTS and CDR2 YDEGEE. The V end lost 3 bases, the J end lost 2 bases, and 19 bases lay between the germline ends. CDR3 coding DNA: TGTGCCAGCAGCTCCCCCGGTCCGCTTGGGTACACAGATACGCAGTATTTT. It encodes CASSSPGPLGYTDTQYF.

The chain is built from TRBV27 and TRBJ1-5, with D uncertain. There are 15 residues in the CDR3. Trimming stripped 4 bases from V and 0 bases from J, with 10 bases between. Germline CDR1 and CDR2: MNHEY and SMNVEV (reference sequence). The CDR3 DNA reads TGTGCCAGCAGTTCCTACACGTCTAGCAATCAGCCCCAGCATTTT. Translated: CASSSYTSSNQPQHF.

This sequence joins TRBV29-1 and TRBJ1-1; 9 nucleotides line up with TRBD1. V lost 6 bases, J lost 5 bases, and 4 bases stayed unmatched. The germline V gene encodes CDR1 SQVTM and CDR2 ANQGSEA. This CDR3 contains 12 residues. CDR3 bases: TGCAGCGTCTACAGGGGGCAGACTGAAGCTTTCTTT. Protein: CSVYRGQTEAFF.

This chain joins TRBV10-3 and TRBJ2-3, with D perhaps matching TRBD1 (5 bases). This CDR3 has 14 amino acids. Between the trimmed V and J ends, which lost 0 bases and 4 bases, there was a span of 8 bases. CDR1 and CDR2 (germline): ENHRY, SYGVKD. CDR3 nucleotide sequence: TGTGCCATCAGTGAGTCGCACAGGTCAGATACGCAGTATTTT. This encodes CAISESHRSDTQYF.

The chain combines TRBV27 with TRBJ2-7, with a tentative D call TRBD2 (5 bases). With 3 bases removed from V and 2 bases from J, the gap between germline ends came to 8 bases. CDR1 is MNHEY, CDR2 SMNVEV, per germline (reference sequence). This CDR3 contains 13 residues. Here the CDR3 DNA reads TGTGCCAGCAGTTTGGACTTCGCCTACGAGCAGTACTTC. Translation: CASSLDFAYEQYF.